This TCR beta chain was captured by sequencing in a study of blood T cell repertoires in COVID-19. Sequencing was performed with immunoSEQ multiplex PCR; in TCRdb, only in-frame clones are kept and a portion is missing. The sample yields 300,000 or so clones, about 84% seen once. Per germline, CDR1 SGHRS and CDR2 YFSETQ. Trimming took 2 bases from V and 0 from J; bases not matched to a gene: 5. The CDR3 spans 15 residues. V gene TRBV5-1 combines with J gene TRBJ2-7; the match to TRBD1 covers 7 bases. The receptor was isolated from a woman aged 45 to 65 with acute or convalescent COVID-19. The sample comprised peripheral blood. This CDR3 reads CASSLQGTSSYEQYF. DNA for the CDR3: TGCGCCAGCAGCTTACAGGGGACCAGCTCCTACGAGCAGTACTTC.